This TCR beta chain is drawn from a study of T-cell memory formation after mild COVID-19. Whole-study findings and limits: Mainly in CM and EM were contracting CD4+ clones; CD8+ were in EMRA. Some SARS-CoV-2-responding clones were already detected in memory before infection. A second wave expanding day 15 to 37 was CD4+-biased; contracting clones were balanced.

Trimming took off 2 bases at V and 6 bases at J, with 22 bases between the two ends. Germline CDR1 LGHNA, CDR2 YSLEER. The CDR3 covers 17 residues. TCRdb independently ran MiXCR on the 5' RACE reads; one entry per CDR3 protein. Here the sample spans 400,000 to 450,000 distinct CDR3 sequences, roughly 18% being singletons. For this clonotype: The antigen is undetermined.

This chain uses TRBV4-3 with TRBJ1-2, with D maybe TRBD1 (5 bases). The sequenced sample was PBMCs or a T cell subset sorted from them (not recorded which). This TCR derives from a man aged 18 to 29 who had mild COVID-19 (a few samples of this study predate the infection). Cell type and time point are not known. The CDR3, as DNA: TGCGCCAGCAGCCAATCCCAGGATCAGGGCAGCTATGATGGCTACACCTTC. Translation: CASSQSQDQGSYDGYTF.